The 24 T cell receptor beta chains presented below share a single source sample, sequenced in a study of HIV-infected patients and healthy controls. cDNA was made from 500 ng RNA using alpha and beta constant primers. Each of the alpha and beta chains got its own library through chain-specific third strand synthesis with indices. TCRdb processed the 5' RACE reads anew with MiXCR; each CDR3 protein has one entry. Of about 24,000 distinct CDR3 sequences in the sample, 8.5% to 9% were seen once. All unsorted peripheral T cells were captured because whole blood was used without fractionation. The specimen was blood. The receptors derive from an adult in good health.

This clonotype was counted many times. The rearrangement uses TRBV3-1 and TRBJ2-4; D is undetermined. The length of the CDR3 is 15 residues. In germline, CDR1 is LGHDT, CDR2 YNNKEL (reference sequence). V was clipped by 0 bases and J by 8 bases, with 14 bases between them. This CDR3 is CASSQDLAPYDIQYF. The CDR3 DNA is TGTGCCAGCAGCCAAGATTTGGCGCCCTATGACATTCAGTACTTC.

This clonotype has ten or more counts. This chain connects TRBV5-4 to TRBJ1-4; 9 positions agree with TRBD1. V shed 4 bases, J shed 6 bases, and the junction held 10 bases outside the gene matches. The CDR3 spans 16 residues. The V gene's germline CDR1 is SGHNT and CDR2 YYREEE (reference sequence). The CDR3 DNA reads TGTGCCAGCAGCCAGGGGGGACAGGGCCCTCATGAAAAACTGTTTTTT. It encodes CASSQGGQGPHEKLFF.

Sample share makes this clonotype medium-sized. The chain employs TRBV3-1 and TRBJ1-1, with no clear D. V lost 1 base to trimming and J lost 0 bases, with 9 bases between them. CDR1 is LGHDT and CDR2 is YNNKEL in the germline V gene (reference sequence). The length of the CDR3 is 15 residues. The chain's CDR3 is CASSQAAAMNTEAFF. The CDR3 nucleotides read TGTGCCAGCAGCCAAGCGGCCGCCATGAACACTGAAGCTTTCTTT.

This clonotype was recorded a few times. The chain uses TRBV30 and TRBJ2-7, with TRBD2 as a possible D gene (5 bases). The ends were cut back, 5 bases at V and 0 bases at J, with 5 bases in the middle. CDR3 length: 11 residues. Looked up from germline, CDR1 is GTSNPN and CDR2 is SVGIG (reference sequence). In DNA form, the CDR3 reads TGTGCCTGGCGGGGCTCCTACGAGCAGTACTTC. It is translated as CAWRGSYEQYF.

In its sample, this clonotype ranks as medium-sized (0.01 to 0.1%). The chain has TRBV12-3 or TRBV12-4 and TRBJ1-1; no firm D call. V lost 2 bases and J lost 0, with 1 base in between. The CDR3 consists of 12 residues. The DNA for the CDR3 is TGTGCCAGCAGTTTAATGAACACTGAAGCTTTCTTT. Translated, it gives CASSLMNTEAFF.

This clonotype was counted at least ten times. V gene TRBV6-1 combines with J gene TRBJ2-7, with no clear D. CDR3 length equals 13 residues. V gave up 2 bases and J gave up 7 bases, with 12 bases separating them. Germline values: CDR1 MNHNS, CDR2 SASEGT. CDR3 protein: CASSERSDGEQYF. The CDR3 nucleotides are TGTGCCAGCAGTGAACGAAGCGATGGGGAGCAGTACTTC.

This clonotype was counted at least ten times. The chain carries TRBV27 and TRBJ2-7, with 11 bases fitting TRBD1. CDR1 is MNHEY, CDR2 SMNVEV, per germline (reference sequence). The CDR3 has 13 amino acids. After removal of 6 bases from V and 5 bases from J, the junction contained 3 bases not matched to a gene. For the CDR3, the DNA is TGTGCCAGCAGGGGACAGGGGGGCCACGAGCAGTACTTC. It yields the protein CASRGQGGHEQYF.

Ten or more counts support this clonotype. DNA for the CDR3: TGTGCCAGCAGTTTCCCGGGGAAAGAGACCCAGTACTTC. It is translated as CASSFPGKETQYF. The V and J genes are TRBV2 and TRBJ2-5; tentative D call: TRBD2 (5 bases). V was clipped by 5 bases and J by 3 bases, with 10 bases between them. Germline V gene lookup returns CDR1 SNHLY and CDR2 FYNNEI. This CDR3 is 13 amino acids long.

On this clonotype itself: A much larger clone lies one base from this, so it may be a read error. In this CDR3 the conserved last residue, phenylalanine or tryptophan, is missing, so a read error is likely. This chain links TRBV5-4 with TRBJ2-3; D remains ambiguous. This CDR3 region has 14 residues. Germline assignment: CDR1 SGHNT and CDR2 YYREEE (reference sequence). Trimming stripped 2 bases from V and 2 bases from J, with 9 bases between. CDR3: CASSFVSNTDTQYY. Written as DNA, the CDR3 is TGTGCCAGCAGCTTTGTTTCCAACACAGATACGCAGTATTAT.

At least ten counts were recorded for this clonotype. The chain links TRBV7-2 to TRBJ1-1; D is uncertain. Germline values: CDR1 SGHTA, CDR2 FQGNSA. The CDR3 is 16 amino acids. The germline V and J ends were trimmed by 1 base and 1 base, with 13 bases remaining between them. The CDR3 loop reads CASSLDGLLPNTEAFF. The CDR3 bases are TGTGCCAGCAGCTTAGACGGTCTCCTCCCGAACACTGAAGCTTTCTTT.

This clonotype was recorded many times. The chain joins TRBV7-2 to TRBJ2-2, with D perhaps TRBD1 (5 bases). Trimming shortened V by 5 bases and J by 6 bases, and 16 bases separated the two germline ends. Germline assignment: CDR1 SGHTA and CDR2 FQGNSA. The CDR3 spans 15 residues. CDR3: CASSPRQGRAGELFF. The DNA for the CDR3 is TGTGCCAGCAGCCCCCGGCAGGGTCGCGCCGGGGAGCTGTTTTTT.

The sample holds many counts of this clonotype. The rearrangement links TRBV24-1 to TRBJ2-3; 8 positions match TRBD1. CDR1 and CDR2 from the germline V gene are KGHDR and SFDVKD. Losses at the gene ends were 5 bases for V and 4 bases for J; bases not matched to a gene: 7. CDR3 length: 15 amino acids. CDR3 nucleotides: TGTGCCACCAGTGGACCAGGGGGCGCGGCAGATACGCAGTATTTT. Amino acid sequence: CATSGPGGAADTQYF.

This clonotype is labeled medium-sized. Written as DNA, the CDR3 is TGTGCCAGCAGCCCTCGGCTAGCGGCGTTTGGAGATACGCAGTATTTT. Its protein is CASSPRLAAFGDTQYF. The V and J genes are TRBV7-9 and TRBJ2-3; 7 bases map to TRBD2. Trimming took 5 bases from V and 5 from J; bases not matched to a gene: 13. Germline loops: CDR1 SEHNR, CDR2 FQNEAQ (reference sequence). The CDR3 covers 16 residues.

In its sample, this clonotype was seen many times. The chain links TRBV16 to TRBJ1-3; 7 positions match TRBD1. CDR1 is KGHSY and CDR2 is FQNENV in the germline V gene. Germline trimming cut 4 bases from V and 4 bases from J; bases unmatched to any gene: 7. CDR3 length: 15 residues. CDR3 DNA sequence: TGTGCCAGCAGCCCGACAGGGAATTTCGGAAACACCATATATTTT. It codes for CASSPTGNFGNTIYF. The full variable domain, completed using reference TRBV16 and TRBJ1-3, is GEEVAQTPKHLVRGEGQKAKLYCAPIKGHSYVFWYQQVLKNEFKFLISFQNENVFDETGMPKERFSAKCLPNSPCSLEIQATKLEDSAVYFCASSPTGNFGNTIYFGEGSWLTVV.

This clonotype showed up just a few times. The CDR3 reads CSAAGGSNQPQHF. DNA for the CDR3: TGCAGTGCCGCAGGAGGAAGCAATCAGCCCCAGCATTTT. The J gene is TRBJ1-5, the V gene TRBV20-1, with D unresolved. The V gene lost 6 bases and the J gene lost 1 base, with 10 bases spanning the gap. CDR1 is DFQATT and CDR2 is SNEGSKA in the germline V gene (reference sequence). There are 13 residues in the CDR3.

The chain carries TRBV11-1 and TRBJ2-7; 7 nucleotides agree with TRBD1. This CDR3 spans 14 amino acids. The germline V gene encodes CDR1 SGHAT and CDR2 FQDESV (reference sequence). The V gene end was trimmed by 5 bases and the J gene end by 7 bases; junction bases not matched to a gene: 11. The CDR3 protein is CASSLNRQGGEQYF. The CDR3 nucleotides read TGTGCCAGCAGCCTAAATCGACAGGGTGGGGAGCAGTACTTC.

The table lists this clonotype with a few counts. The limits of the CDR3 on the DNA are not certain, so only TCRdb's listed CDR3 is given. CDR3 residues: CASSTSDRGGTEAFF. The chain recombines TRBV27 with TRBJ1-1; the D call in the table, TRBD1, was not verified against the DNA. A total of 15 residues make up the CDR3, ends included. The germline CDR1 and CDR2 sequences are MNHEY and SMNVEV (reference sequence).

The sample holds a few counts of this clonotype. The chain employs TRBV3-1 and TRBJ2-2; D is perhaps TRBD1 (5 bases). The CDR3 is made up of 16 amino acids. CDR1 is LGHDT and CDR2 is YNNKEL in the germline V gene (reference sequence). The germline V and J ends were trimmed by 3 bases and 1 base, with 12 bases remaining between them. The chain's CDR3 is CASSQNAGWNTGELFF. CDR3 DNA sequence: TGTGCCAGCAGCCAGAACGCAGGGTGGAACACCGGGGAGCTGTTTTTT.

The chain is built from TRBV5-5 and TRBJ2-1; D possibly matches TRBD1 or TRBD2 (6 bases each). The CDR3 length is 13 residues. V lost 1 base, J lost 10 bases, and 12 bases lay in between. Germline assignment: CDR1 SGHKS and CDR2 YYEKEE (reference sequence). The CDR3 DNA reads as TGTGCCAGCAGCTTGTGGGGGGCTGGGGAGCAGTTCTTC. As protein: CASSLWGAGEQFF.

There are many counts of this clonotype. DNA of the CDR3: TGTGCCAGCACCAAAGACAGGGGACGGTCAGATACGCAGTATTTT. Translation: CASTKDRGRSDTQYF. The rearrangement joins TRBV6-1 to TRBJ2-3; 8 bases are shared with TRBD1. CDR1 is MNHNS, CDR2 SASEGT, per germline. The V segment lost 7 bases and the J segment 4 bases; nucleotides outside the gene matches: 10. The CDR3 runs 15 residues.

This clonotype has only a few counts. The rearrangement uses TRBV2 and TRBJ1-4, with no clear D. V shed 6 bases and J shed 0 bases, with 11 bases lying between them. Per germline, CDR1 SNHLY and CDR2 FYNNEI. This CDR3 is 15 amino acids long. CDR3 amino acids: CASRNSAATNEKLFF. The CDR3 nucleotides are TGTGCCAGCAGGAACAGCGCCGCAACTAATGAAAAACTGTTTTTT.

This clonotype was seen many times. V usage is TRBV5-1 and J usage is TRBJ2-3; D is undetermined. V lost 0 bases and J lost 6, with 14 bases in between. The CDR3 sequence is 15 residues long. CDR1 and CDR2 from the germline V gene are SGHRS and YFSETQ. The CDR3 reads CASSLVDFNRDTQYF. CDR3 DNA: TGCGCCAGCAGCTTGGTAGATTTCAATAGGGATACGCAGTATTTT.

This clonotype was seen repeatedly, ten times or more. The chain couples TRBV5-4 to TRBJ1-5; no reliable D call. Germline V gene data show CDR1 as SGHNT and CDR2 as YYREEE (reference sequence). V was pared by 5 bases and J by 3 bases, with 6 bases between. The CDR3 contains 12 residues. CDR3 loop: CASSSPNQPQHF. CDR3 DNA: TGTGCCAGCAGTTCCCCCAATCAGCCCCAGCATTTT.

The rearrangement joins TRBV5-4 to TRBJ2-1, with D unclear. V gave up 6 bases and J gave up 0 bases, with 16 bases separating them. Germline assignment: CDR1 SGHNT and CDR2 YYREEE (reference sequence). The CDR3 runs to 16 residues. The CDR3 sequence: CASISLGLNSYNEQFF. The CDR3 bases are TGTGCCAGCATAAGCCTTGGCCTAAACTCCTACAATGAGCAGTTCTTC.